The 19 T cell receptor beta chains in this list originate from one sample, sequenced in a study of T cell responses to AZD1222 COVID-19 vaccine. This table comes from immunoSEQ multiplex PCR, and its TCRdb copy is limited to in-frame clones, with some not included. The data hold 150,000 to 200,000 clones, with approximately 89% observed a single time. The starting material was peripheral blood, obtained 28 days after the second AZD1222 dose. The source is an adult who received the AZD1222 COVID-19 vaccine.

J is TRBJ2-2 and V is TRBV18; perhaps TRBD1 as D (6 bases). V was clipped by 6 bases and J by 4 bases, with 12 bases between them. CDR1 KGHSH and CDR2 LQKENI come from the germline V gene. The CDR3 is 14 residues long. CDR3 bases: TGTGCCAGCTCTTCAGCCAGGGGCACCGGGGAGCTGTTTTTT. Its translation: CASSSARGTGELFF.

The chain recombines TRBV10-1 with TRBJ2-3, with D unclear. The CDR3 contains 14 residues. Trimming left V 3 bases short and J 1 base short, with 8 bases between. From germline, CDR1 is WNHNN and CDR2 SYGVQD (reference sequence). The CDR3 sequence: CASSENRRTDTQYF. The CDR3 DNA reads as TGCGCCAGCAGTGAAAACCGCCGCACAGATACGCAGTATTTT.

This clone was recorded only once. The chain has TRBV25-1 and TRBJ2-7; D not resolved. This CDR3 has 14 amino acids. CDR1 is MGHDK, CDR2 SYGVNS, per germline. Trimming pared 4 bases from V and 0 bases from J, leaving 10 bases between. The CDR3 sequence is CASSVGLSSYEQYF. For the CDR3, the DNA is TGTGCCAGCAGTGTAGGATTGAGCTCCTACGAGCAGTACTTC.

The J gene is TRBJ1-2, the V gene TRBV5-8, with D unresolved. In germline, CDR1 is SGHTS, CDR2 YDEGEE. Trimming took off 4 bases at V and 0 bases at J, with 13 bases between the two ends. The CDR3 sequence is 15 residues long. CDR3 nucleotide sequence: TGTGCCAGCAGCCGCCTTTCAGGAGCTAACTATGGCTACACCTTC. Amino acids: CASSRLSGANYGYTF.

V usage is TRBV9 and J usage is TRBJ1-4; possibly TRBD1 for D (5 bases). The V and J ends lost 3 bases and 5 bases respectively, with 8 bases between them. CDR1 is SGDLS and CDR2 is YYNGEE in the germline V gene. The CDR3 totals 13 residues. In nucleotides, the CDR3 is TGTGCCAGCAGCGATGGACAAAATGAAAAACTGTTTTTT. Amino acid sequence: CASSDGQNEKLFF.

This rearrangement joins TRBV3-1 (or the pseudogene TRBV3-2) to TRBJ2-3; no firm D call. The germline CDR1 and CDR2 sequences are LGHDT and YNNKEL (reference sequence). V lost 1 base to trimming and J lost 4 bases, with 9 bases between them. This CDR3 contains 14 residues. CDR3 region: CASSQGRSSDTQYF. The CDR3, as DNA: TGTGCCAGCAGCCAAGGACGGAGTTCAGATACGCAGTATTTT.

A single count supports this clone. CDR3 region: CAISEAGAGGAPGMEAFF. Written as DNA, the CDR3 is TGTGCCATCAGTGAGGCTGGGGCTGGGGGGGCCCCTGGAATGGAAGCTTTCTTT. This chain links TRBV10-3 with TRBJ1-1; weak D call: TRBD1 (6 bases). CDR1 and CDR2 from the germline V gene are ENHRY and SYGVKD. V shed 2 bases and J shed 8 bases, with 27 bases lying between them. CDR3 length: 18 amino acids.

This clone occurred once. As DNA, the CDR3 is TGTGCCAGCTCACCTGACATTTCAATCACTGAAGCTTTCTTT. This encodes CASSPDISITEAFF. The V gene is TRBV18, the J gene TRBJ1-1; D gene ambiguous. Trimming took off 3 bases at V and 4 bases at J, with 12 bases between the two ends. Germline CDR1 reads KGHSH; CDR2 reads LQKENI. The CDR3 runs to 14 residues. Using reference TRBV18 and TRBJ1-1 for the parts outside the CDR3, the full variable domain is NAGVMQNPRHLVRRRGQEARLRCSPMKGHSHVYWYRQLPEEGLKFMVYLQKENIIDESGMPKERFSAEFPKEGPSILRIQQVVRGDSAAYFCASSPDISITEAFFGQGTRLTVV.

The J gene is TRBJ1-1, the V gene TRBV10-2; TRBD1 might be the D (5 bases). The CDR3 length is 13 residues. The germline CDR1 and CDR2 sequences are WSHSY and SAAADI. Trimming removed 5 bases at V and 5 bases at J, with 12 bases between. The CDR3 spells CASSKGPSTEAFF. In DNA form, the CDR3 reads TGCGCCAGCAGTAAGGGACCCTCGACTGAAGCTTTCTTT.

The CDR3 reads CASSFVRQAGQHF. The CDR3 region has the DNA TGTGCCAGCAGCTTCGTAAGGCAGGCGGGTCAGCATTTT. V is TRBV5-8 and J is TRBJ1-5, with D unresolved. V lost 2 bases and J lost 13, with 16 bases in between. Germline-derived CDR1 and CDR2 are SGHTS and YDEGEE. The CDR3 length is 13 residues.

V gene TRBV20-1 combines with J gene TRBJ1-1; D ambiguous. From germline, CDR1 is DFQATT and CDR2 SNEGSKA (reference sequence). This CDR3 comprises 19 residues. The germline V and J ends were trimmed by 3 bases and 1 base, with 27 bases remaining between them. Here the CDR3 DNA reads TGCAGTGCTAGTACTAGGACCTCTCAGGTCCCGTTATGGAACACTGAAGCTTTCTTT. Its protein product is CSASTRTSQVPLWNTEAFF.

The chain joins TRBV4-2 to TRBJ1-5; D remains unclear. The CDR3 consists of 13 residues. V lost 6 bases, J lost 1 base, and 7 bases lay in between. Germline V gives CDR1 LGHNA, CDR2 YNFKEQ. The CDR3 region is CASSGGSNQPQHF. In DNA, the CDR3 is TGTGCCAGCAGTGGAGGCAGCAATCAGCCCCAGCATTTT.

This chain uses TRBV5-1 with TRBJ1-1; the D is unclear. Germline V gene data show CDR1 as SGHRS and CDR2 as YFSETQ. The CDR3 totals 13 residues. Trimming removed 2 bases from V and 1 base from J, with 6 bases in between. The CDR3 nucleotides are TGCGCCAGCAGCTTTGCAGAGAACACTGAAGCTTTCTTT. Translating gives CASSFAENTEAFF.

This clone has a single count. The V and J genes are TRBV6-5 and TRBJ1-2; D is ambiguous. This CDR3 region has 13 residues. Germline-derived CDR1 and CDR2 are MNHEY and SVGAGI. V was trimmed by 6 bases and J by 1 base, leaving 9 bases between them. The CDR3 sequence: CASRWTDNYGYTF. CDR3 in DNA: TGTGCCAGCAGGTGGACGGATAACTATGGCTACACCTTC.

The CDR3 loop is CASSQGGKNGYTF. In DNA, the CDR3 is TGTGCCAGCAGCCAGGGAGGAAAGAATGGCTACACCTTC. V is TRBV4-2 and J is TRBJ1-2; no clear D. The V end lost 3 bases, the J end lost 6 bases, and 11 bases lay between the germline ends. The germline CDR1 and CDR2 sequences are LGHNA and YNFKEQ. The CDR3 consists of 13 residues.

The CDR3 bases are TGTGCCAGTAGTGGGACAGGGGGCGTCGTGAACACTGAAGCTTTCTTT. Translation gives CASSGTGGVVNTEAFF. The rearrangement joins TRBV19 to TRBJ1-1, with 12 bases aligning to TRBD1. V shed 5 bases and J 0 bases; nucleotides not matched to a gene: 4. The CDR3 consists of 16 residues. CDR1 and CDR2 (germline): LNHDA, SQIVND (reference sequence). Full variable domain (outside the CDR3, taken from reference TRBV19 and TRBJ1-1): DGGITQSPKYLFRKEGQNVTLSCEQNLNHDAMYWYRQDPGQGLRLIYYSQIVNDFQKGDIAEGYSVSREKKESFPLTVTSAQKNPTAFYLCASSGTGGVVNTEAFFGQGTRLTVV.

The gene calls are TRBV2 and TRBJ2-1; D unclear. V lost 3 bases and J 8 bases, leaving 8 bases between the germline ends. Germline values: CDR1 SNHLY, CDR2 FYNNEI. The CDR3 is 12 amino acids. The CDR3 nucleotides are TGTGCCAGCAGTGACAGAGGAGATGAGCAGTTCTTC. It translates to CASSDRGDEQFF.

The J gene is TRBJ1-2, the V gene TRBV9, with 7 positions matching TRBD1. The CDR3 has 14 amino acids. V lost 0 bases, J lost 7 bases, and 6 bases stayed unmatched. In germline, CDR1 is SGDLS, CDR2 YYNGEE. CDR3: CASSVGAGGSGYTF. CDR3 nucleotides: TGTGCCAGCAGCGTAGGGGCAGGGGGAAGTGGCTACACCTTC.

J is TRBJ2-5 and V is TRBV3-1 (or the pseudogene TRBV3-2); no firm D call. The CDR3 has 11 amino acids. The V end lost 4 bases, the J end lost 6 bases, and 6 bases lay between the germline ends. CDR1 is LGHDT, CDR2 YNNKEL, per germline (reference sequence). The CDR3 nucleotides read TGTGCCAGCAGCCTGAGCCAGACCCAGTACTTC. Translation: CASSLSQTQYF.